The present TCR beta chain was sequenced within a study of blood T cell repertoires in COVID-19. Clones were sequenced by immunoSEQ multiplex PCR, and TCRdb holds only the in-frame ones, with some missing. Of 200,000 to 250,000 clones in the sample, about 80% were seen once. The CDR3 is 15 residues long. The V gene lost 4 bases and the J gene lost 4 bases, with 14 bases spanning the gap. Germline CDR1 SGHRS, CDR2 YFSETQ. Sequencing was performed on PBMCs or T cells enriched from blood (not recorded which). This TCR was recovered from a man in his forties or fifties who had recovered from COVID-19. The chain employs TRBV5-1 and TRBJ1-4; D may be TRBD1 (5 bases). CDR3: CASSVDSSYNEKLFF. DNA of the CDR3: TGCGCCAGCAGCGTTGACAGCTCCTATAATGAAAAACTGTTTTTT.